This T cell receptor beta chain was retrieved from a study of T cell repertoires in cytomegalovirus infection. Study background: Evidence of both CMV infection and a matching HLA type came from public TCR beta signatures. The study, taken as a whole, reports: HLA-C-restricted TCR beta clonotypes specific for CMV led the ex vivo response.

Via MiXCR, TCRdb re-called the reads, giving one row per CDR3 protein. Among 740,000 or so distinct CDR3 sequences, 35% to 40% were seen once, and the ten largest hold 2.5% to 3.5%. The CDR3 has 13 residues. Germline CDR1 is MNHEY and CDR2 is SMNVEV (reference sequence). Germline trimming cut 5 bases from V and 4 bases from J; bases unmatched to any gene: 4. This clonotype was seen repeatedly, ten times or more. Its cognate antigen is unknown. The source material was PBMCs. The chain uses TRBV27 and TRBJ1-2, with 7 bases matching TRBD1. The receptor comes from a human donor in good health (CMV status not recorded). Some clones in this sample may be carry-over from other donors' samples. CDR3 region: CASSRQGPYGYTF. Written as DNA, the CDR3 is TGTGCCAGCAGTAGACAGGGACCCTATGGCTACACCTTC.